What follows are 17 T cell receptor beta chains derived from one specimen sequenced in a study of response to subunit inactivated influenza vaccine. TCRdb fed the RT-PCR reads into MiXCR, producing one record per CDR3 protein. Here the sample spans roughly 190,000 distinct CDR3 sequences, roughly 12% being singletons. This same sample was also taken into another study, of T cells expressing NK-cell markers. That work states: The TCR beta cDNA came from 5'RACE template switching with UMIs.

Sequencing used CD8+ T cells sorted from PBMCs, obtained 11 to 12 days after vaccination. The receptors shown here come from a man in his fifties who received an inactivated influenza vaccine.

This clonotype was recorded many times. The CDR3 nucleotides read TGTGCCAGCAGCTTAGATCCTGGGACATTCTACGAGCAGTACTTC. It is translated as CASSLDPGTFYEQYF. The rearrangement links TRBV11-2 to TRBJ2-7, with a tentative D call TRBD1 (6 bases). The V gene's germline CDR1 is SGHAT and CDR2 FQNNGV. V was pared by 0 bases and J by 3 bases, with 12 bases between. CDR3 length equals 15 residues.

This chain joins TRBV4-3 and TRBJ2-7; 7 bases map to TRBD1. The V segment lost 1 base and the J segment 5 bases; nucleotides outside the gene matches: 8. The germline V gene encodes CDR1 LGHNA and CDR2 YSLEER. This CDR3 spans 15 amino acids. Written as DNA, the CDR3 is TGCGCCAGCAGCCAAGGGACAGGTGTAATCCACGAGCAGTACTTC. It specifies CASSQGTGVIHEQYF.

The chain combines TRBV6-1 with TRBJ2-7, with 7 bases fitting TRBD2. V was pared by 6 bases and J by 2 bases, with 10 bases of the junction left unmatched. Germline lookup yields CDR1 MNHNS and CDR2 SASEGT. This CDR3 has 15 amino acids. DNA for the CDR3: TGTGCCAGCAGCCACATCCGGGACTATACCTACGAGCAGTACTTC. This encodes CASSHIRDYTYEQYF.

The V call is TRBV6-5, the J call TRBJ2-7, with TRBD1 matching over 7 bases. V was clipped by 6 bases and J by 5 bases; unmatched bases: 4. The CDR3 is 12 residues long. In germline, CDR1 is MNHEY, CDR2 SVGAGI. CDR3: CASRRGLDEQYF. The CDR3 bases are TGTGCCAGCAGGAGGGGGCTAGACGAGCAGTACTTC.

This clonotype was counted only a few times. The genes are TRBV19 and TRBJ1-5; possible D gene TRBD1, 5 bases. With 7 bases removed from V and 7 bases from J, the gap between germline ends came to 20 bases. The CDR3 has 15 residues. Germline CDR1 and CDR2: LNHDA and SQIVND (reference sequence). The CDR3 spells CASKPGHRGRQPQHF. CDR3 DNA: TGTGCCAGTAAACCAGGACACCGAGGAAGGCAGCCCCAGCATTTT.

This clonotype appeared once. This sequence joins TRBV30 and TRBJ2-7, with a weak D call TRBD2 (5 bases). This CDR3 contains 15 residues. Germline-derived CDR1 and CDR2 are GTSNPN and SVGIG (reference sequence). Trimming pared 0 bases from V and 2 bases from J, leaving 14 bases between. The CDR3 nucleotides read TGTGCCTGGAGTGTACCGACGGGATTCCCCTACGAGCAGTACTTC. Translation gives CAWSVPTGFPYEQYF.

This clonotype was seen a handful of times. In DNA, the CDR3 is TGTGCCAGCAGTACCCCGGCTAGCAACGAGACCCAGTACTTC. Amino acid sequence: CASSTPASNETQYF. This sequence joins TRBV7-9 and TRBJ2-5; maybe TRBD2 (5 bases). This CDR3 contains 14 residues. Germline CDR1 SEHNR, CDR2 FQNEAQ (reference sequence). Trimming shortened V by 6 bases and J by 5 bases, and 16 bases separated the two germline ends.

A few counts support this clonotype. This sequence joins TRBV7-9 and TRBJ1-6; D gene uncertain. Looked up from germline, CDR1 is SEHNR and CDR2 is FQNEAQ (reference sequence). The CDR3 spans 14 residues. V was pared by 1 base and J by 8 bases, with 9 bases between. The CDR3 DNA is TGTGCCAGCAGCTTAGTCTCAGTTGATTCACCCCTCCACTTT. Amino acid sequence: CASSLVSVDSPLHF.

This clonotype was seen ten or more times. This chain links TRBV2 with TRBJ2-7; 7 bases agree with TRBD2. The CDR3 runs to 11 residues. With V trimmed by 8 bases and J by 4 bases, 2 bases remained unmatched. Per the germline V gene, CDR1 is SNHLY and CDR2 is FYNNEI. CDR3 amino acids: CASQRGYEQYF. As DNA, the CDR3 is TGTGCCAGCCAGCGGGGTTACGAGCAGTACTTC.

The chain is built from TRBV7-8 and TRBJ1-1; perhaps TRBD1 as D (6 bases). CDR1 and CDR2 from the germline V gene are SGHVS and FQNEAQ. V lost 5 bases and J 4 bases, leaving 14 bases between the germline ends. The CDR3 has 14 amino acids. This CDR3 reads CASSKYRVGTEAFF. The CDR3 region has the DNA TGTGCCAGCAGCAAATACAGGGTCGGCACTGAAGCTTTCTTT.

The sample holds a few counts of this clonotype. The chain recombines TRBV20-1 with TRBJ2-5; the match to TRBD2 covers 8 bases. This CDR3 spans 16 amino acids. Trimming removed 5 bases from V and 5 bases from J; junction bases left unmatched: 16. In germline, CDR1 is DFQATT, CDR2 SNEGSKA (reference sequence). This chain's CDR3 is CSASPPGTRVRETQYF. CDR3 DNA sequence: TGCAGTGCTTCCCCTCCTGGGACTAGAGTGCGGGAGACCCAGTACTTC.

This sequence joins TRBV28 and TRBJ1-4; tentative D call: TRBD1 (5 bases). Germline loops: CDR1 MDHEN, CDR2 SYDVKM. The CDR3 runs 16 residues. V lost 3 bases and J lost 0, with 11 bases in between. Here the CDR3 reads CASSFGPGATNEKLFF. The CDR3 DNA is TGTGCCAGCAGTTTTGGGCCGGGGGCAACTAATGAAAAACTGTTTTTT. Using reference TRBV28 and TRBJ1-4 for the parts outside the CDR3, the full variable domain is DVKVTQSSRYLVKRTGEKVFLECVQDMDHENMFWYRQDPGLGLRLIYFSYDVKMKEKGDIPEGYSVSREKKERFSLILESASTNQTSMYLCASSFGPGATNEKLFFGSGTQLSVL.

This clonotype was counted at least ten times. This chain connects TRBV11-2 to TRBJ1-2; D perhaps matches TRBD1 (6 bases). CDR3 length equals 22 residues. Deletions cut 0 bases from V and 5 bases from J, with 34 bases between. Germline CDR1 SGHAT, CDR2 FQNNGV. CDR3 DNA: TGTGCCAGCAGCTTAGATGGTCGTACAGGGAGGCCGCACGGTTCTCTAATTTATGGCTACACCTTC. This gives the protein CASSLDGRTGRPHGSLIYGYTF.

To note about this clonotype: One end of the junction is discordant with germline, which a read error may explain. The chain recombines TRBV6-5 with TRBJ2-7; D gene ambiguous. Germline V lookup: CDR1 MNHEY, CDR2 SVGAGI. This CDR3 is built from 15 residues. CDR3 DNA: TGTGCCAGCAGTTACTCTGTACAAGTGAGCTACAAGCAGTACTTC. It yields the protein CASSYSVQVSYKQYF.

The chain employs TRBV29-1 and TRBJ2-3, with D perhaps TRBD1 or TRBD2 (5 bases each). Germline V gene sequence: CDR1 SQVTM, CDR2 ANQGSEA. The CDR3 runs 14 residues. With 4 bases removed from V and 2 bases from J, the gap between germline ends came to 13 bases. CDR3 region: CSVAGDLYTDTQYF. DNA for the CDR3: TGCAGCGTTGCCGGGGACCTCTACACAGATACGCAGTATTTT.

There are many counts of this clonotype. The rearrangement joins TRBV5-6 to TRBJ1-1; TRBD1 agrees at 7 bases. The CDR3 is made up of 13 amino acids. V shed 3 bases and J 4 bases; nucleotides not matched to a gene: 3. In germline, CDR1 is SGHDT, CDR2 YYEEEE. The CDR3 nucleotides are TGTGCCAGCAGCTCTAGGACAGGCACTGAAGCTTTCTTT. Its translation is CASSSRTGTEAFF.

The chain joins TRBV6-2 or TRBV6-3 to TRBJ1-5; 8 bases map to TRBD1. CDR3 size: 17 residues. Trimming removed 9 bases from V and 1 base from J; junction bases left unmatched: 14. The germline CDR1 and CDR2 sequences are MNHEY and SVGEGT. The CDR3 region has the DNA TGTGCCAGTGGGATCGGGACAGGCGATCTAAGCAATCAGCCCCAGCATTTT. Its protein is CASGIGTGDLSNQPQHF.